This passage covers 31 T cell receptor beta chains from one sample sequenced in a study of blood T cell repertoires in COVID-19. The repertoire was sequenced with immunoSEQ multiplex PCR; TCRdb's copy has only in-frame clones and lacks some. The sample shows a few hundred thousand clones, approximately 85% of them seen only once. The source material was peripheral blood. The receptors stem from a human donor with COVID-19, enrolled during active disease. The donor label of this sample is uncertain.

The rearrangement uses TRBV7-2 and TRBJ1-3; TRBD1 aligns across 8 bases. V was pared by 4 bases and J by 8 bases, with 10 bases of the junction left unmatched. The germline CDR1 and CDR2 sequences are SGHTA and FQGNSA. The CDR3 runs to 15 residues. CDR3 loop: CASSSAGTGGYTIYF. The CDR3 DNA follows: TGTGCCAGCAGCTCGGCCGGGACAGGCGGGTACACCATATATTTT.

The V gene is TRBV5-4, the J gene TRBJ2-5, with 7 positions matching TRBD2. Germline V CDR1 and CDR2: SGHNT, YYREEE (reference sequence). V was pared by 0 bases and J by 3 bases, with 8 bases of the junction left unmatched. The CDR3 sequence is 16 residues long. CDR3 DNA: TGTGCCAGCAGCTTGGCTCCTAGCGGCCTAGAAGAGACCCAGTACTTC. It is translated as CASSLAPSGLEETQYF.

The CDR3 nucleotides read TGTGCCAGCAGTGCTTTGGGGGGAGGGAACACTGAAGCTTTCTTT. This gives the protein CASSALGGGNTEAFF. This chain connects TRBV2 to TRBJ1-1; a weak D match, TRBD1 (5 bases). The CDR3 is 15 amino acids. Germline CDR1 reads SNHLY; CDR2 reads FYNNEI. Trimming stripped 4 bases from V and 1 base from J, with 13 bases between.

J is TRBJ1-5 and V is TRBV19, with a possible D match to TRBD1 (5 bases). The CDR3 is 14 amino acids. Germline V CDR1 and CDR2: LNHDA, SQIVND (reference sequence). The V and J ends lost 7 bases and 3 bases respectively, with 13 bases between them. Here the CDR3 reads CASNPWGDNQPQHF. The DNA of the CDR3 is TGTGCCAGTAACCCGTGGGGCGACAATCAGCCCCAGCATTTT. Complete variable domain (other parts from reference TRBV19 and TRBJ1-5): DGGITQSPKYLFRKEGQNVTLSCEQNLNHDAMYWYRQDPGQGLRLIYYSQIVNDFQKGDIAEGYSVSREKKESFPLTVTSAQKNPTAFYLCASNPWGDNQPQHFGDGTRLSIL.

DNA of the CDR3: TGTGCCAGCAGCCAAGTGGCTAGTGGAGGGGGGGCGTTCTTC. This encodes CASSQVASGGGAFF. This sequence joins TRBV3-1 (or the pseudogene TRBV3-2) and TRBJ2-1, with D tentatively TRBD2 (7 bases). The ends were cut back, 1 base at V and 15 bases at J, with 19 bases in the middle. The CDR3 sequence is 14 residues long. CDR1 LGHDT and CDR2 YNNKEL come from the germline V gene (reference sequence).

The rearrangement uses TRBV6-2 or TRBV6-3 and TRBJ2-7; TRBD1 matches at 9 bases. V dropped 4 bases and J dropped 2; count of bases not matched to a gene: 9. The CDR3 contains 16 residues. The germline V gene has CDR1 MNHEY and CDR2 SVGEGT. The DNA of the CDR3 is TGTGCCAGCAGTTCGCCTAGGACAGGGGTTACCTACGAGCAGTACTTC. It is translated as CASSSPRTGVTYEQYF.

The rearrangement uses TRBV27 and TRBJ1-5, with D tentatively TRBD1 (6 bases). Trimming stripped 0 bases from V and 4 bases from J, with 10 bases between. This CDR3 is built from 15 residues. Germline CDR1 is MNHEY and CDR2 is SMNVEV (reference sequence). CDR3 nucleotides: TGTGCCAGCAGTTTATCAGGACAGACTAATCAGCCCCAGCATTTT. It encodes CASSLSGQTNQPQHF.

The chain uses TRBV12-3 or TRBV12-4 and TRBJ1-2; 7 positions agree with TRBD1. V lost 5 bases and J lost 5; bases outside the gene matches: 5. The CDR3 spans 13 residues. The CDR3 loop reads CASSRGQLYGYTF. CDR3 coding DNA: TGTGCCAGCAGTAGGGGACAGTTGTATGGCTACACCTTC.

The chain has TRBV7-2 and TRBJ2-3; 11 bases align to TRBD2. CDR3 length: 15 residues. Germline V lookup: CDR1 SGHTA, CDR2 FQGNSA. Unmatched junction bases numbered 4, after V lost 2 bases and J lost 6 bases. In nucleotides, the CDR3 is TGTGCCAGCAGCTTACTAGCGGGGGGCTTGGATACGCAGTATTTT. Protein sequence: CASSLLAGGLDTQYF.

The rearrangement uses TRBV6-6 and TRBJ2-1, with TRBD1 identical over 8 bases. V was clipped by 3 bases and J by 9 bases; unmatched bases: 1. CDR1 and CDR2 (germline): MNHNY, SVGAGI (reference sequence). There are 12 residues in the CDR3. Written as DNA, the CDR3 is TGTGCCAGCAGTTATGGACAGGGTGAGCAGTTCTTC. Translating gives CASSYGQGEQFF.

This rearrangement joins TRBV3-1 (or the pseudogene TRBV3-2) to TRBJ1-1; D not resolved. V lost 7 bases, J lost 8 bases, and 17 bases lay in between. The CDR3 has 13 residues. CDR1 is LGHDT, CDR2 YNNKEL, per germline (reference sequence). This CDR3 is CASINDLSGEAFF. In DNA, the CDR3 is TGTGCCAGCATTAACGACTTGAGCGGGGAAGCTTTCTTT.

This clone has more than one count but fewer than ten. The rearrangement uses TRBV25-1 and TRBJ1-5, with D tentatively TRBD1 (5 bases). V was trimmed by 1 base and J by 2 bases, leaving 12 bases between them. Germline CDR1 MGHDK, CDR2 SYGVNS. This CDR3 comprises 16 residues. In DNA form, the CDR3 reads TGTGCCAGCAGTGAATGGGGGGGGACGGGCAATCAGCCCCAGCATTTT. This translates into CASSEWGGTGNQPQHF.

CDR3 DNA: TGTGCCAGTAGTATTAAACGGGACAGGGAAGCTTTCTTT. Its translation: CASSIKRDREAFF. The chain has TRBV19 and TRBJ1-1; TRBD1 matches 8 bases. Germline V CDR1 and CDR2: LNHDA, SQIVND (reference sequence). Trimming cost V 3 bases and J 8 bases; bases outside gene matches: 5. The CDR3 runs 13 residues.

The chain couples TRBV4-3 to TRBJ1-1; D uncertain. The CDR3 has 14 residues. V was cut by 0 bases and J by 1 base, with 6 bases left in between. Germline V gene data show CDR1 as LGHNA and CDR2 as YSLEER. In nucleotides, the CDR3 is TGCGCCAGCAGCCAAGATTCGAGGAACACTGAAGCTTTCTTT. The encoded protein is CASSQDSRNTEAFF.

This clone showed up just once. The chain links TRBV29-1 to TRBJ1-2, with unresolved D. V was cut by 3 bases and J by 8 bases, with 13 bases left in between. The CDR3 runs to 12 residues. Germline V gives CDR1 SQVTM, CDR2 ANQGSEA. Here the CDR3 reads CSVDRRNQGYTF. The CDR3 bases are TGCAGCGTTGACAGGCGCAATCAAGGCTACACCTTC.

The J gene is TRBJ2-2, the V gene TRBV11-2; 10 bases map to TRBD2. With V trimmed by 2 bases and J by 4 bases, 10 bases remained unmatched. There are 18 residues in the CDR3. Germline V gene lookup returns CDR1 SGHAT and CDR2 FQNNGV. DNA of the CDR3: TGTGCCAGCAGCTTACCCCCGGGTAGCGGGAGGTTCACCGGGGAGCTGTTTTTT. This codes for CASSLPPGSGRFTGELFF.

The V and J genes are TRBV3-1 (or the pseudogene TRBV3-2) and TRBJ2-1; tentatively, D is TRBD2 (5 bases). The CDR3 sequence is 15 residues long. Per the germline V gene, CDR1 is LGHDT and CDR2 is YNNKEL (reference sequence). Trimming removed 6 bases from V and 7 bases from J, with 19 bases in between. CDR3 coding DNA: TGTGCCAGCAGTCCGCCAAGCGGACCCCAAAATGAGCAGTTCTTC. Protein sequence: CASSPPSGPQNEQFF.

The rearrangement uses TRBV4-1 and TRBJ1-4; D unclear. Per germline, CDR1 MGHRA and CDR2 YSYEKL. V lost 8 bases, J lost 5 bases, and 15 bases lay in between. This CDR3 has 14 residues. The CDR3 is CASSLTELNEKLFF. The CDR3 DNA reads as TGCGCCAGCTCCCTTACGGAGCTGAATGAAAAACTGTTTTTT.

V and J are TRBV28 and TRBJ1-3; the D is unclear. The CDR3 consists of 13 residues. With 8 bases removed from V and 3 bases from J, the gap between germline ends came to 11 bases. The germline CDR1 and CDR2 sequences are MDHEN and SYDVKM. The CDR3 here is CASAGGRGNTIYF. In DNA, the CDR3 is TGTGCCAGCGCCGGAGGTCGTGGAAACACCATATATTTT.

The rearrangement joins TRBV3-1 (or the pseudogene TRBV3-2) to TRBJ1-5; a possible D gene is TRBD1 (5 bases). Germline assignment: CDR1 LGHDT and CDR2 YNNKEL (reference sequence). The ends were cut back, 1 base at V and 4 bases at J, with 8 bases in the middle. The CDR3 contains 14 residues. The CDR3 nucleotides read TGTGCCAGCAGCCAAGGACAGCGTAATCAGCCCCAGCATTTT. Translated, it gives CASSQGQRNQPQHF.

This clone has a single count. This chain connects TRBV18 to TRBJ2-1; TRBD2 agrees at 14 bases. Germline V lookup: CDR1 KGHSH, CDR2 LQKENI. The CDR3 is 16 amino acids. Losses at the gene ends were 6 bases for V and 8 bases for J; bases not matched to a gene: 9. CDR3 nucleotide sequence: TGTGCCAGCTCCCTGGGGACTAGCGGGAGCGGCGATGAGCAGTTCTTC. Translating it yields CASSLGTSGSGDEQFF.

The rearrangement joins TRBV10-3 to TRBJ2-1, with a weak D call TRBD1 (6 bases). Germline V lookup: CDR1 ENHRY, CDR2 SYGVKD. V dropped 9 bases and J dropped 4 bases, with 13 bases sitting between them. The CDR3 extends over 13 amino acids. CDR3 DNA sequence: TGTGCCATTGCGCGGCAGGGGTACAATGAGCAGTTCTTC. This codes for CAIARQGYNEQFF.

The chain employs TRBV6-1 and TRBJ2-1; D remains ambiguous. The CDR3 runs to 17 residues. Trimming shortened V by 3 bases and J by 7 bases, and 22 bases separated the two germline ends. The germline V gene has CDR1 MNHNS and CDR2 SASEGT. CDR3 residues: CASSDLRGAITGNEQFF. The CDR3 DNA is TGTGCCAGCAGTGACCTCCGTGGAGCCATCACTGGGAATGAGCAGTTCTTC.

The chain couples TRBV11-3 to TRBJ2-1; D might be TRBD2 (5 bases). V dropped 1 base and J dropped 6 bases, with 10 bases sitting between them. The V gene's germline CDR1 is SGHNT and CDR2 YENEEA. The CDR3 covers 14 residues. The CDR3 region has the DNA TGTGCCAGCAGCTTAGCGGGGAGCGTCAATGAGCAGTTCTTC. Translation gives CASSLAGSVNEQFF.

This sequence joins TRBV15 and TRBJ1-2; D is undetermined. V shed 2 bases and J shed 8 bases, with 15 bases lying between them. Per the germline V gene, CDR1 is LNHNV and CDR2 is YYDKDF (reference sequence). The CDR3 spans 14 residues. The CDR3 bases are TGTGCCACCAGCAGAACCTTGAGCCCGGAGGGCTACACCTTC. Its protein is CATSRTLSPEGYTF.

The rearrangement uses TRBV7-2 and TRBJ1-1; 7 positions match TRBD1. The CDR3 consists of 17 residues. CDR1 SGHTA and CDR2 FQGNSA come from the germline V gene. With 0 bases clipped from V and 2 bases from J, the junction kept 9 bases outside the gene matches. The CDR3 region is CASSLAYSGTVNTEAFF. The CDR3 nucleotides are TGTGCCAGCAGCTTAGCCTATTCCGGGACAGTAAACACTGAAGCTTTCTTT.

The rearrangement joins TRBV6-2 or TRBV6-3 to TRBJ1-2, with no clear D. V lost 2 bases to trimming and J lost 1 base, with 5 bases between them. The CDR3 is made up of 13 amino acids. The germline gives CDR1 MNHEY, CDR2 SVGEGT. The DNA of the CDR3 is TGTGCCAGCAGTTACACGGTTAACTATGGCTACACCTTC. Protein sequence: CASSYTVNYGYTF.

V and J are TRBV28 and TRBJ2-6; D ambiguous. The CDR3 sequence is 13 residues long. V lost 7 bases, J lost 0 bases, and 4 bases lay in between. Germline CDR1 reads MDHEN; CDR2 reads SYDVKM. The CDR3 sequence: CASTISGANVLTF. The CDR3 DNA reads TGTGCCAGCACCATCTCTGGGGCCAACGTCCTGACTTTC.

The chain has TRBV4-3 and TRBJ2-7, with D possibly matching TRBD2 (6 bases). This CDR3 is 14 amino acids long. V was shortened by 0 bases and J by 6 bases, with 12 bases between the two germline ends. Germline V gene data show CDR1 as LGHNA and CDR2 as YSLEER. The CDR3 is CASSQEGDFSEQYF. Here the CDR3 DNA reads TGCGCCAGCAGCCAAGAAGGGGACTTTAGCGAGCAGTACTTC.

The table lists this clone with a few counts. The J gene is TRBJ2-1, the V gene TRBV7-3; possibly TRBD2 for D (6 bases). V gave up 2 bases and J gave up 10 bases, with 15 bases separating them. Germline-derived CDR1 and CDR2 are SGHTA and FQGTGA. The length of the CDR3 is 14 residues. CDR3 DNA sequence: TGTGCCAGCAGCTTACCAGGGACTCATGGGGAGCAGTTCTTC. Protein: CASSLPGTHGEQFF.

Comment on this clone: Within the sample, other DNA sequences also encode this same CDR3. The chain combines TRBV11-2 with TRBJ1-5; D perhaps matches TRBD1 (5 bases). The CDR3 consists of 13 residues. The germline V gene encodes CDR1 SGHAT and CDR2 FQNNGV. Trimming took off 0 bases at V and 7 bases at J, with 7 bases between the two ends. The CDR3 DNA reads TGTGCCAGCAGCTTAGAACGGGGGCAGCCCCAGCATTTT. It translates to CASSLERGQPQHF.